This is a list of T cell receptor beta chains from one sample in a study of cytomegalovirus exposure and HLA in healthy donors. Assay used: immunoSEQ multiplex PCR; TCRdb lists only in-frame clones, some missing. The sample gives approximately 210,000 clones, 85% to 90% of which show up once; around 1.2% is in the top ten. The specimen sequenced was PBMCs. The receptors derive from a young man in good health and CMV-seronegative. Both conserved end residues are part of each CDR3. A D gene is named only where the DNA matches it firmly. Part of the rows lack a size; the others show once, few, many or a class for expanded clones.

D,V,size,J,DNA,CDR3
-,TRBV29-1,-,TRBJ2-5,TGCAGCGCCCCGGGGACAACGGCCGGAGAGACCCAGTACTTC,CSAPGTTAGETQYF
TRBD2,TRBV7-6,-,TRBJ2-7,TGTGCCAGCAGCTTTCTCGGGCCGGGACTAGTCTCCTACGAGCAGTACTTC,CASSFLGPGLVSYEQYF
TRBD2,TRBV27,-,TRBJ2-3,TGTGCCAGCAGCCCTGACAGACTCAAGGGACTAGCGGGGGGCACAGATACGCAGTATTTT,CASSPDRLKGLAGGTDTQYF
-,TRBV7-2,-,TRBJ1-1,TGTGCCAGCAGCTTAGGATGGGCCCCCGGTACTGAAGCTTTCTTT,CASSLGWAPGTEAFF
TRBD2,TRBV4-2,few,TRBJ2-3,TGTGCCAGCAGCCAAGTAGTTGGGCTAGCGGATAGCACAGATACGCAGTATTTT,CASSQVVGLADSTDTQYF
-,TRBV7-2,few,TRBJ1-1,TGTGCCAGCAGCAAAGGGAGCTGGAACACTGAAGCTTTCTTT,CASSKGSWNTEAFF
TRBD1,TRBV18,-,TRBJ1-2,TGTGCCAGCTCACCCCTCGAGACAGGGGTCTATGGCTACACCTTC,CASSPLETGVYGYTF
-,TRBV6-4,-,TRBJ1-4,TGTGCCAGCAGTGATGAGGGAAATGAAAAACTGTTTTTT,CASSDEGNEKLFF
-,TRBV19,-,TRBJ2-1,TGTGCCAGTAGCACCAGCGGATACAATGAGCAGTTCTTC,CASSTSGYNEQFF
-,TRBV27,few,TRBJ1-1,TGTGCCAGCAGTTTTTACAGGGAGAACACTGAAGCTTTCTTT,CASSFYRENTEAFF
-,TRBV5-4,-,TRBJ1-5,TGTGCCAGCAGCTTGGATGGTCAGGGTGGTCAGCCCCAGCATTTT,CASSLDGQGGQPQHF
TRBD1,TRBV5-4,few,TRBJ1-4,TGTGCCAGCAACAAGGACAGGAGTAATGAAAAACTGTTTTTT,CASNKDRSNEKLFF
TRBD2,TRBV10-2,-,TRBJ2-7,TGCGCCAGCAGGGAAACTAGCGGGGGGCTCAACGAGCAGTACTTC,CASRETSGGLNEQYF
-,TRBV5-5,-,TRBJ2-1,TGTGCCAGCAGCTCACCGGACATCTTCAATGAGCAGTTCTTC,CASSSPDIFNEQFF
TRBD1,TRBV18,-,TRBJ2-7,TGTGCCAGCTCACCCGGGACAGGTAATACCTACGAGCAGTACTTC,CASSPGTGNTYEQYF
-,TRBV5-1,-,TRBJ2-2,TGCGCCAGCGCTTACGACACGAGAAACACCGGGGAGCTGTTTTTT,CASAYDTRNTGELFF
TRBD2,TRBV2,-,TRBJ2-5,TGTGCCAGTCAAGGGGAGGGAGAGACCCAGTACTTC,CASQGEGETQYF
-,TRBV28,-,TRBJ2-7,TGTGCCAGCAGCTCCCCGGGTTTTTCCTACGAGCAGTACTTC,CASSSPGFSYEQYF
-,TRBV6-5,-,TRBJ2-1,TGTGCCAGCAGTTACTCGAACGTGGGAGGCGTGAATGAGCAGTTCTTC,CASSYSNVGGVNEQFF
TRBD1,TRBV4-2,-,TRBJ2-1,TGTGCCAGCAGCCGATCCGGGACAGCTTCCTACAATGAGCAGTTCTTC,CASSRSGTASYNEQFF
TRBD2,TRBV5-1,-,TRBJ2-7,TGCGCCAGCAGCCCGGGACTAGCGGGAGGAAGGAGGGAAAACTACGAGCAGTACTTC,CASSPGLAGGRRENYEQYF
-,TRBV16,-,TRBJ1-5,TGTGCCAGCAGCCCCTTTTGGGGCGGGAGCGATCAGCCCCAGCATTTT,CASSPFWGGSDQPQHF
-,TRBV5-1,-,TRBJ2-6,TGCGCCAGCAGCCCGCGGCGGCCCGCTGGGGCCAACGGCCTGACTTTC,CASSPRRPAGANGLTF
-,TRBV5-1,-,TRBJ2-7,TGCGCCAGCAGCCAGGGACTCCCTGGGGGGATAACCTACGAGCAGTACTTC,CASSQGLPGGITYEQYF
-,TRBV7-2,-,TRBJ2-7,TGTGCCAGCAGCTTAGGAATGTTTGAGGGGGACCCTGGTTTC,CASSLGMFEGDPGF
TRBD1,TRBV6-6,-,TRBJ2-2,TGTGCCAGCAGATTGGACAGGACGAACACCGGGGAGCTGTCTTTT,CASRLDRTNTGELSF
TRBD2,TRBV5-4,-,TRBJ2-3,TGTGCCAGCAGCTTGGCCCAGCGGGGGGGCATAGATACGCAGTATTTT,CASSLAQRGGIDTQYF
-,TRBV7-9,-,TRBJ2-1,TGTGCCAGCAGCTTAGGGCCCAAAGAGGATGAGCAGTTCTTC,CASSLGPKEDEQFF
TRBD1,TRBV2,-,TRBJ2-3,TGTGCCAGCAGTTATCAGGGGGTTGGCACAGATACGCAGTATTTT,CASSYQGVGTDTQYF
-,TRBV20-1,-,TRBJ2-3,TGCAGTGCTACCCACTCCGATACGCAGTATTTT,CSATHSDTQYF
TRBD1,TRBV25-1,-,TRBJ2-7,TGTGCCAGCAATGAGGGACAGCGTCCCTACGAGCAGTACTTC,CASNEGQRPYEQYF
-,TRBV7-7,-,TRBJ2-1,TGTGCTAGCAGCTTAGTAGCAGGGCGCAATGAGCAGTTCTTC,CASSLVAGRNEQFF